The 31 T cell receptor beta chains presented below share a single source sample, sequenced in a study of read filtering for tumor transcriptome and immune sequencing. The library was built from about 0.4 ug RNA with molecular barcoded adaptors for alpha/delta and beta/gamma chains. TCRdb reprocessed the reads via MiXCR and lists one record per CDR3 protein. The sample has 100,000 to 150,000 distinct CDR3 sequences, under 15% seen once. Sequenced: a population of CD138-negative cells sorted from bone marrow. The receptors come from a donor over 35 with multiple myeloma.

This clonotype has only a few counts. The chain joins TRBV11-3 to TRBJ2-5; D is unclear. V was cut by 4 bases and J by 0 bases, with 9 bases left in between. The V gene's germline CDR1 is SGHNT and CDR2 YENEEA. The CDR3 has 14 amino acids. CDR3 coding DNA: TGTGCCAGCAGCTCCCCTTTGTACCAAGAGACCCAGTACTTC. It codes for CASSSPLYQETQYF.

This clonotype was found a few times. With a much larger clone just one base away, this may be a read error. The chain couples TRBV7-3 to TRBJ2-1; D remains unclear. The CDR3 loop spans 14 amino acids. The V gene's germline CDR1 is SGHTA and CDR2 FQGTGA. The germline V and J ends were trimmed by 8 bases and 13 bases, with 24 bases remaining between them. This CDR3 reads CASGSLGYNLFQFF. The CDR3 bases are TGTGCCAGCGGCTCCTTAGGGTACAACTTATTTCAGTTCTTC.

About this clonotype itself: A read error may account for a junction end that differs from germline. The chain recombines TRBV4-1 with TRBJ2-7; possibly TRBD2 for D (6 bases). This CDR3 contains 17 residues. Per the germline V gene, CDR1 is MGHRA and CDR2 is YSYEKL. The CDR3 DNA is TGCGCCAGGAGCCAAGATCGACCGGGAGTAGTTTTTTACGAGCAGTACTTC. Protein sequence: CARSQDRPGVVFYEQYF.

This clonotype was observed a few times. Being one base from a much bigger clone, this may be a read error. The chain recombines TRBV29-1 with TRBJ1-1; D gene uncertain. Trimming stripped 6 bases from V and 11 bases from J, with 13 bases between. The V gene's germline CDR1 is SQVTM and CDR2 ANQGSEA. The CDR3 totals 10 residues. The CDR3 reads CSVGSGGAFF. CDR3 DNA: TGCAGCGTCGGCTCGGGAGGGGCTTTCTTT.

As to this clonotype: This may stem from a read error, because a much larger clone lies one nucleotide away. The chain carries TRBV11-3 and TRBJ2-3, with a weak D call TRBD2 (5 bases). V lost 7 bases and J lost 0, with 14 bases in between. Germline V CDR1 and CDR2: SGHNT, YENEEA. This CDR3 is 15 amino acids long. The CDR3 loop reads CASTVTSTSTDTQYF. CDR3 bases: TGTGCCAGCACCGTAACTAGTACTAGCACAGATACGCAGTATTTT.

This clonotype was picked up many times. The chain uses TRBV5-6 and TRBJ1-5, with TRBD1 as a possible D gene (6 bases). This CDR3 comprises 14 residues. Germline loops: CDR1 SGHDT, CDR2 YYEEEE. Deletions cut 1 base from V and 6 bases from J, with 11 bases between. The CDR3 here is CASSLRGAGQPQHF. The CDR3, as DNA: TGTGCCAGCAGCTTGCGGGGGGCTGGTCAGCCCCAGCATTTT.

This clonotype was observed at least ten times. CDR3 coding DNA: TGTGCCAGCACCATAGCCGGGGGCACCAAAAACATTCAGTACTTC. This sequence encodes CASTIAGGTKNIQYF. The gene calls are TRBV12-3 or TRBV12-4 and TRBJ2-4; either TRBD1 or TRBD2 may fit D (6 bases each). This CDR3 has 15 residues. V was clipped by 7 bases and J by 2 bases, with 15 bases between them.

This clonotype was counted at least ten times. This rearrangement joins TRBV20-1 to TRBJ2-3; D might be TRBD2 (6 bases). Trimming stripped 3 bases from V and 7 bases from J, with 20 bases between. The length of the CDR3 is 15 residues. Germline V lookup: CDR1 DFQATT, CDR2 SNEGSKA (reference sequence). This CDR3 reads CSARAGTNLGNTQYF. CDR3 sequence (DNA): TGCAGTGCTAGGGCGGGGACCAACTTAGGGAATACGCAGTATTTT.

This clonotype was detected many times. The chain is built from TRBV29-1 and TRBJ2-2, with D unclear. Trimming shortened V by 5 bases and J by 6 bases, and 7 bases separated the two germline ends. Germline V gene lookup returns CDR1 SQVTM and CDR2 ANQGSEA. This CDR3 spans 11 amino acids. Here the CDR3 DNA reads TGCAGCGTTCCCAGCGCCGGGGAGCTGTTTTTT. Translating gives CSVPSAGELFF.

In its sample, this clonotype was seen many times. This chain uses TRBV7-8 with TRBJ2-1; a possible D gene is TRBD2 (5 bases). Trimming left V 2 bases short and J 3 bases short, with 14 bases between. The germline V gene has CDR1 SGHVS and CDR2 FQNEAQ. The length of the CDR3 is 16 residues. CDR3 loop: CASSLLGQRIYNEQFF. Written as DNA, the CDR3 is TGTGCCAGCAGCTTATTGGGCCAGCGGATCTACAATGAGCAGTTCTTC.

This clonotype turned up a few times. The likely explanation is a read error, given a far larger clone one base away. V gene TRBV7-2 combines with J gene TRBJ2-4; D not resolved. CDR3 length: 15 residues. The V end was cut by 0 bases, the J end by 7 bases, with 13 bases between. CDR1 is SGHTA and CDR2 is FQGNSA in the germline V gene. DNA of the CDR3: TGTGCCAGCAGCTTAGCTAGGTGGCCTTTGAACATTCAGTACTTC. Translated: CASSLARWPLNIQYF.

This clonotype was detected many times. CDR3: CASSQVEGPGSGYTF. In nucleotides, the CDR3 is TGTGCCAGCAGCCAAGTGGAGGGGCCGGGGAGTGGCTACACCTTC. This chain connects TRBV4-2 to TRBJ1-2, with D maybe TRBD1 (5 bases). Germline loops: CDR1 LGHNA, CDR2 YNFKEQ. Trimming cost V 1 base and J 7 bases, with 16 bases left between them. The CDR3 runs 15 residues.

This clonotype was counted ten times or more. The chain recombines TRBV6-6 with TRBJ2-6; possible D gene TRBD1, 6 bases. Trimming took 2 bases from V and 4 from J, leaving 15 bases between them. CDR1 is MNHNY, CDR2 SVGAGI, per germline (reference sequence). The CDR3 is made up of 17 amino acids. The chain's CDR3 is CASSYRSGEGGANVLTF. DNA of the CDR3: TGTGCCAGCAGTTACAGGTCAGGGGAAGGGGGGGCCAACGTCCTGACTTTC.

This clonotype was observed at least ten times. The chain joins TRBV28 to TRBJ2-3; 7 bases are shared with TRBD1. This CDR3 has 16 residues. CDR1 and CDR2 (germline): MDHEN, SYDVKM. V trimming: 5 bases; J trimming: 0 bases; junction bases outside the gene matches: 8. The CDR3 protein is CASSPMDRLSTDTQYF. The CDR3 region has the DNA TGTGCCAGCAGTCCAATGGACAGGTTGAGCACAGATACGCAGTATTTT.

In its sample, this clonotype was seen a few times. A clone one base away is much larger, so this may be a read error. The chain employs TRBV7-2 and TRBJ1-2; the match to TRBD1 covers 8 bases. The CDR3 sequence is 15 residues long. From germline, CDR1 is SGHTA and CDR2 FQGNSA. Here the CDR3 DNA reads TGTGCCGGCAGCTTAGCGCTTAGACAGGGGAATGGCTACACCTTC. Translated, it gives CAGSLALRQGNGYTF. Variable domain in full (rest from reference TRBV7-2 and TRBJ1-2): GAGVSQSPSNKVTEKGKDVELRCDPISGHTALYWYRQSLGQGLEFLIYFQGNSAPDKSGLPSDRFSAERTGGSVSTLTIQRTQQEDSAVYLCAGSLALRQGNGYTFGSGTRLTVV.

There are many counts of this clonotype. J is TRBJ2-7 and V is TRBV4-1; no clear D gene. This CDR3 is 14 amino acids long. The germline V gene has CDR1 MGHRA and CDR2 YSYEKL. V was clipped by 1 base and J by 3 bases, with 10 bases between them. This CDR3 is CASSQVEWGYEQYF. CDR3 DNA: TGCGCCAGCAGCCAAGTGGAGTGGGGCTACGAGCAGTACTTC.

This clonotype has ten or more counts. The rearrangement links TRBV11-3 to TRBJ1-1; D uncertain. Germline V lookup: CDR1 SGHNT, CDR2 YENEEA. V lost 3 bases and J lost 6, with 14 bases in between. This CDR3 is 14 amino acids long. Written as DNA, the CDR3 is TGTGCCAGCAGCTTTGTCGGGGTGGGGTCTGAAGCTTTCTTT. Protein sequence: CASSFVGVGSEAFF.

The chain has TRBV2 and TRBJ2-1, with D possibly being TRBD1 (6 bases). Trimming removed 3 bases from V and 8 bases from J, with 17 bases in between. The CDR3 extends over 15 amino acids. Germline V lookup: CDR1 SNHLY, CDR2 FYNNEI. The CDR3, as DNA: TGTGCCAGCAGTGACAGGGGTCTCCCGGTCGATGAGCAGTTCTTC. Protein sequence: CASSDRGLPVDEQFF.

This clonotype was seen at least ten times. The chain recombines TRBV19 with TRBJ2-7, with 9 bases identical to TRBD2. CDR1 is LNHDA, CDR2 SQIVND, per germline (reference sequence). The junction had 9 bases not matched to a gene; V was cut back by 6 bases and J by 3 bases. This CDR3 spans 15 amino acids. The CDR3 loop reads CASSPSASGNYEQYF. The CDR3 nucleotides read TGTGCCAGTAGCCCATCGGCTAGCGGGAACTACGAGCAGTACTTC. Supplemented by reference TRBV19 and TRBJ2-7, the full variable domain reads DGGITQSPKYLFRKEGQNVTLSCEQNLNHDAMYWYRQDPGQGLRLIYYSQIVNDFQKGDIAEGYSVSREKKESFPLTVTSAQKNPTAFYLCASSPSASGNYEQYFGPGTRLTVT.

This clonotype was seen ten or more times. The rearrangement joins TRBV19 to TRBJ1-4; 7 bases align to TRBD1. Germline CDR1 reads LNHDA; CDR2 reads SQIVND (reference sequence). Germline trimming cut 7 bases from V and 5 bases from J; bases unmatched to any gene: 7. This CDR3 is built from 14 residues. CDR3 protein: CASTLGQWNEKLFF. The CDR3 DNA reads as TGTGCCAGTACCTTGGGACAGTGGAATGAAAAACTGTTTTTT. Filled out from reference TRBV19 and TRBJ1-4, the complete variable domain reads DGGITQSPKYLFRKEGQNVTLSCEQNLNHDAMYWYRQDPGQGLRLIYYSQIVNDFQKGDIAEGYSVSREKKESFPLTVTSAQKNPTAFYLCASTLGQWNEKLFFGSGTQLSVL.

This clonotype was recorded at least ten times. The rearrangement joins TRBV4-3 to TRBJ1-6; D remains ambiguous. V was trimmed by 4 bases and J by 6 bases, leaving 13 bases between them. This CDR3 contains 15 residues. From germline, CDR1 is LGHNA and CDR2 YSLEER. The CDR3 loop is CASSPDGTGNSPLHF. Written as DNA, the CDR3 is TGCGCCAGCAGCCCGGATGGCACTGGTAATTCACCCCTCCACTTT.

The table lists this clonotype with a few counts. The CDR3 DNA is TGTGCCAGCAGCCCAACGACACTAGCGTTGGGCTACGAGCAGTACTTC. This sequence encodes CASSPTTLALGYEQYF. This chain links TRBV14 with TRBJ2-7, with 7 nucleotides matching TRBD2. The CDR3 is 16 residues long. CDR1 is SGHDN and CDR2 is FVKESK in the germline V gene. Trimming at V came to 4 bases and at J to 3 bases, leaving 12 bases not matched to a gene.

As for this clonotype: A much bigger clone sits one base away, suggesting this may be a read error. The genes are TRBV5-1 and TRBJ2-3; 10 bases fit TRBD2. Germline CDR1 SGHRS, CDR2 YFSETQ. This CDR3 region has 15 residues. In nucleotides, the CDR3 is TGCGCCAGCAGTTCTAGCGGGAGCCTCCCAGATACGCAGTGTTTT. Translated, it gives CASSSSGSLPDTQCF.

This clonotype was seen at least ten times. V is TRBV4-1 and J is TRBJ2-1, with 9 positions matching TRBD2. This CDR3 region has 17 residues. Germline CDR1 is MGHRA and CDR2 is YSYEKL. Trimming at V came to 3 bases and at J to 12 bases, leaving 18 bases not matched to a gene. The DNA for the CDR3 is TGCGCCAGCAGCCAGTCACACCTTGAAGCGGGGGGCTCTGTGCAGTTCTTC. Amino acid sequence: CASSQSHLEAGGSVQFF.

In the case of this clonotype: Being one base from a much bigger clone, this may be a read error. DNA of the CDR3: TGTGCCAGCGGCCAAGGTTATAGCCGCCTTGAGCAGTTCTTC. Its protein product is CASGQGYSRLEQFF. The chain is built from TRBV3-1 and TRBJ2-1; D not resolved. This CDR3 is 14 amino acids long. Germline V CDR1 and CDR2: LGHDT, YNNKEL (reference sequence).

Many counts were recorded for this clonotype. The CDR3 region has the DNA TGCGCCAGCAGCCAAGTCAGGGACAGGGGAACTGAAGCTTTCTTT. Amino acid sequence: CASSQVRDRGTEAFF. The chain combines TRBV4-1 with TRBJ1-1, with TRBD1 matching over 10 bases. Germline V gene data show CDR1 as MGHRA and CDR2 as YSYEKL. The CDR3 runs 15 residues. V gave up 1 base and J gave up 5 bases; unmatched junction bases: 4.

This clonotype was observed a few times. The chain combines TRBV11-2 with TRBJ1-1; D gene unclear. Trimming took 5 bases from V and 0 from J, leaving 10 bases between them. CDR3 length: 14 residues. Germline values: CDR1 SGHAT, CDR2 FQNNGV. The CDR3 DNA reads as TGTGCCAGCAGCCTAGTCGCCATGAACACTGAAGCTTTCTTT. This translates into CASSLVAMNTEAFF.

In regard to this clonotype: This clone may be a read error of a much larger clone one base away. The V and J genes are TRBV9 and TRBJ2-2; maybe TRBD2 (6 bases). V dropped 4 bases and J dropped 5 bases, with 15 bases sitting between them. The CDR3 contains 15 residues. Germline-derived CDR1 and CDR2 are SGDLS and YYNGEE. CDR3 residues: CASSNVGGGTGELFF. Written as DNA, the CDR3 is TGTGCCAGCAGCAATGTCGGGGGTGGAACCGGGGAGCTGTTTTTT. Supplemented by reference TRBV9 and TRBJ2-2, the full variable domain reads DSGVTQTPKHLITATGQRVTLRCSPRSGDLSVYWYQQSLDQGLQFLIQYYNGEERAKGNILERFSAQQFPDLHSELNLSSLELGDSALYFCASSNVGGGTGELFFGEGSRLTVL.

V and J are TRBV5-4 and TRBJ2-5, with a tentative D call TRBD1 (6 bases). V lost 4 bases to trimming and J lost 1 base, with 11 bases between them. The CDR3 consists of 14 residues. Germline CDR1 reads SGHNT; CDR2 reads YYREEE (reference sequence). The CDR3 DNA follows: TGTGCCAGCAGCCTGGGACAACCCCAAGAGACCCAGTACTTC. Translating gives CASSLGQPQETQYF.

This clonotype was detected ten times or more. The CDR3 DNA reads TGCGCCAGCAGCTCGAGGACTAGCGGGAGTCAACTCACCGGGGAGCTGTTTTTT. Protein: CASSSRTSGSQLTGELFF. This chain links TRBV5-1 with TRBJ2-2; 13 nucleotides align to TRBD2. With V trimmed by 3 bases and J by 4 bases, 9 bases remained unmatched. CDR1 SGHRS and CDR2 YFSETQ come from the germline V gene. The CDR3 loop spans 18 amino acids.

This clonotype has at least ten counts. The rearrangement links TRBV2 to TRBJ2-7; 7 nucleotides match TRBD1. In germline, CDR1 is SNHLY, CDR2 FYNNEI. CDR3 size: 14 residues. The J segment lost 3 bases and the V segment lost 3 bases, leaving 5 bases of the junction unmatched. This CDR3 reads CASSDQGVLYEQYF. The CDR3 bases are TGTGCCAGCAGTGACCAGGGGGTCCTCTACGAGCAGTACTTC.